The TCR beta chain described here comes from a study of OX40 agonist ivuxolimab in advanced cancers. Study-wide background: An agonistic anti-OX40 (CD134) antibody, ivuxolimab, was used to treat the patients.

Note on this clone: The antigen is undetermined.

Autoimmune disease history or systemic immunosuppression excluded patients. The CDR3 spans 15 residues. Germline V CDR1 and CDR2: MDHEN, SYDVKM. V lost 3 bases to trimming and J lost 10 bases, with 19 bases between them. Study-level points and caveats: In the 0.1 to 3.0 mg/kg range, CD4+ and CD8+ blood T cells had expanded clonally by week 6.

Here immunoSEQ multiplex PCR was the method, and the copy in TCRdb shows in-frame clones only, minus some. The data hold about 46,000 clones, with about four fifths observed a single time. Specimen: CD4+ or CD8+ T cells sorted from blood, collected in a trial of the OX40 agonist ivuxolimab. The receptor was derived from an adult with an advanced solid tumor such as melanoma, head and neck, liver or kidney cancer. The V gene is TRBV28, the J gene TRBJ1-5, with D tentatively TRBD1 (5 bases). CDR3 DNA: TGTGCCAGCAGTTTCTCGCAGGGAGGGTCCCCCCCCCAGCATTTT. As protein: CASSFSQGGSPPQHF.